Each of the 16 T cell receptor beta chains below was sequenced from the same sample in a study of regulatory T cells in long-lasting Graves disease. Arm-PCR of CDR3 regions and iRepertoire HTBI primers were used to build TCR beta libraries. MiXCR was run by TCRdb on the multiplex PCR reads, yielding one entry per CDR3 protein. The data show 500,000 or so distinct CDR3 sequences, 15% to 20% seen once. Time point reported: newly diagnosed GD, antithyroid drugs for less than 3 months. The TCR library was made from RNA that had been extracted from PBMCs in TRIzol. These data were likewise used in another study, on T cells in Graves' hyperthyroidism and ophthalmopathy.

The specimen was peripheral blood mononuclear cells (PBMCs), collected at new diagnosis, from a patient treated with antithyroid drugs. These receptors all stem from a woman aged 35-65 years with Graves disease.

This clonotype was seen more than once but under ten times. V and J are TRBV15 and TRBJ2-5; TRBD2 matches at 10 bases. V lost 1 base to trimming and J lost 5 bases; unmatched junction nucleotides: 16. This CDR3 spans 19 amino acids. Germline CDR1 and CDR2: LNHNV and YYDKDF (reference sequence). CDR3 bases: TGTGCCACCAGCAGAGGGCTTAGCGGGGGGCATCGGAGTATGGAGACCCAGTACTTC. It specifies CATSRGLSGGHRSMETQYF. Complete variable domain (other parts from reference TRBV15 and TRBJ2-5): DAMVIQNPRYQVTQFGKPVTLSCSQTLNHNVMYWYQQKSSQAPKLLFHYYDKDFNNEADTPDNFQSRRPNTSFCFLDIRSPGLGDTAMYLCATSRGLSGGHRSMETQYFGPGTRLLVL.

CDR3 sequence (DNA): TGTGCCAGCAGCCCTCATAGCAACAATGAGCAGTTCTTC. Its translation: CASSPHSNNEQFF. The gene calls are TRBV5-4 and TRBJ2-1; no clear D gene. Germline V lookup: CDR1 SGHNT, CDR2 YYREEE (reference sequence). This CDR3 has 13 residues. The germline V and J ends were trimmed by 4 bases and 5 bases, with 10 bases remaining between them. The whole variable domain, filled in from reference TRBV5-4 and TRBJ2-1, reads ETGVTQSPTHLIKTRGQQVTLRCSSQSGHNTVSWYQQALGQGPQFIFQYYREEENGRGNFPPRFSGLQFPNYSSELNVNALELDDSALYLCASSPHSNNEQFFGPGTRLTVL.

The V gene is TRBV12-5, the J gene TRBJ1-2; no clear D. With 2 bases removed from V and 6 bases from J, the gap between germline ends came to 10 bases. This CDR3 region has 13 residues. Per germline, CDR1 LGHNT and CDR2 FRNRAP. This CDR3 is CASGLKVSDGYTF. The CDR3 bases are TGTGCTAGTGGTTTGAAGGTATCCGATGGCTACACCTTC. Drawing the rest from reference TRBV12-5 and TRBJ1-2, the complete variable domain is DARVTQTPRHKVTEMGQEVTMRCQPILGHNTVFWYRQTMMQGLELLAYFRNRAPLDDSGMPKDRFSAEMPDATLATLKIQPSEPRDSAVYFCASGLKVSDGYTFGSGTRLTVV.

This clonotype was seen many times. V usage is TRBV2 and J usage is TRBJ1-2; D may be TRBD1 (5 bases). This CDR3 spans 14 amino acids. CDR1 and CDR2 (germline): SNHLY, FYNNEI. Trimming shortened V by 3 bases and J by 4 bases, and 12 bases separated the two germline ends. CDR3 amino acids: CASSEGGYGYGYTF. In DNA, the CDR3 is TGTGCCAGCAGTGAGGGGGGTTATGGCTATGGCTACACCTTC.

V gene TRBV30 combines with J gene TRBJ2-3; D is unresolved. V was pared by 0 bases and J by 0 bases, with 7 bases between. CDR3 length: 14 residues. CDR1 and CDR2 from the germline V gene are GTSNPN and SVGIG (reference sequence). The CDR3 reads CAWSVGRSTDTQYF. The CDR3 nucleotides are TGTGCCTGGAGTGTCGGACGAAGCACAGATACGCAGTATTTT.

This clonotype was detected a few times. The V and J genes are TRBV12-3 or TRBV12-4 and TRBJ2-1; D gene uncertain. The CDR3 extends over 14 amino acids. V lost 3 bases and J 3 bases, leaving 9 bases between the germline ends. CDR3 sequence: CASSFPRVYNEQFF. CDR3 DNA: TGTGCCAGCAGTTTTCCCCGGGTCTACAATGAGCAGTTCTTC.

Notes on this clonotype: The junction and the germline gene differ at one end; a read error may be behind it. The CDR3 loop reads CVSSPRWETGELFF. The DNA for the CDR3 is TGTGTCAGCAGCCCCCGCTGGGAGACCGGGGAGCTGTTTTTT. This rearrangement joins TRBV7-9 to TRBJ2-2, with a weak D call TRBD2 (5 bases). There are 14 residues in the CDR3. The germline V gene has CDR1 SEHNR and CDR2 FQNEAQ (reference sequence).

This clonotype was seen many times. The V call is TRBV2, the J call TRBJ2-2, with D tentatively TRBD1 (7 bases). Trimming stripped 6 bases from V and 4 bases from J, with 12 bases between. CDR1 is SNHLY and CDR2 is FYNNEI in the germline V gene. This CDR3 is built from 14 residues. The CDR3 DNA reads TGTGCCAGCAGGAACAGGGGAGGCACCGGGGAGCTGTTTTTT. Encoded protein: CASRNRGGTGELFF.

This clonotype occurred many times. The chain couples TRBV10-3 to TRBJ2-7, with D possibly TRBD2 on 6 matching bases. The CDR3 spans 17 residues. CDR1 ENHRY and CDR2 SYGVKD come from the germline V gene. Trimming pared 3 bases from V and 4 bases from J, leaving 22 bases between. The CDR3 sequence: CAISDPTGVGGRYEQYF. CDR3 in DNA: TGTGCCATCAGTGACCCTACCGGAGTGGGGGGAAGATACGAGCAGTACTTC.

In DNA form, the CDR3 reads TGTGCCTGGAGTTCCGGGGGGTACAATGAGCAGTTCTTC. This codes for CAWSSGGYNEQFF. The rearrangement uses TRBV30 and TRBJ2-1; 7 bases fit TRBD2. This CDR3 contains 13 residues. V shed 2 bases and J 4 bases; nucleotides not matched to a gene: 2. CDR1 GTSNPN and CDR2 SVGIG come from the germline V gene (reference sequence).

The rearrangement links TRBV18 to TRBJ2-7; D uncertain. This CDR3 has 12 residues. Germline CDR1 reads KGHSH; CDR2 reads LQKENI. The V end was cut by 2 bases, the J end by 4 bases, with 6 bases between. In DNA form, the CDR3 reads TGTGCCAGCTCACCAAGGATTTACGAGCAGTACTTC. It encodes CASSPRIYEQYF.

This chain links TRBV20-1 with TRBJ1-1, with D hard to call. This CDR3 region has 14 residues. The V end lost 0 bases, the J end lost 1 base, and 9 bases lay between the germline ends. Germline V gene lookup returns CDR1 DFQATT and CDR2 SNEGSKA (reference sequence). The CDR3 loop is CSARDLRQNTEAFF. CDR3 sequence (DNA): TGCAGTGCTAGAGATCTACGGCAGAACACTGAAGCTTTCTTT.

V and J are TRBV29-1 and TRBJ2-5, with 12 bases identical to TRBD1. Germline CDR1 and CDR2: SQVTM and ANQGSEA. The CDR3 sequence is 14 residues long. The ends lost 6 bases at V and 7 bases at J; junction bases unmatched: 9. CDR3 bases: TGCAGCGTCACCCTAGGGACAGGGGGCGGGACCCAGTACTTC. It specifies CSVTLGTGGGTQYF.

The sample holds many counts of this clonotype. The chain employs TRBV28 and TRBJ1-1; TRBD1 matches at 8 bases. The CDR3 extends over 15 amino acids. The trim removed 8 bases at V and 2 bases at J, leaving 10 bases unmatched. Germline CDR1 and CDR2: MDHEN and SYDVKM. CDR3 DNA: TGTGCCAGCGTTAACGGACAGGGCCTAAACACTGAAGCTTTCTTT. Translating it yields CASVNGQGLNTEAFF.

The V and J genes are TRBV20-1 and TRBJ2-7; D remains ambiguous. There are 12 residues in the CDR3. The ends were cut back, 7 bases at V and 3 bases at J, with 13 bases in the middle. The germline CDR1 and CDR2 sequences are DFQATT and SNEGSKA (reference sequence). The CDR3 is CSGRTDNYEQYF. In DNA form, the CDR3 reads TGCAGTGGTAGGACCGACAACTACGAGCAGTACTTC.

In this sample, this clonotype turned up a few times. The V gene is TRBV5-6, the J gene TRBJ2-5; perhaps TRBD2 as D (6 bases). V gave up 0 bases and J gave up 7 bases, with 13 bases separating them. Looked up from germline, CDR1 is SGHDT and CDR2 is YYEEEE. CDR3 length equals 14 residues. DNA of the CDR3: TGTGCCAGCAGCTTGGGACTAGGAGAGGGGACCCAGTACTTC. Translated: CASSLGLGEGTQYF.